Shown below are 28 T cell receptor beta chains from a single sample sequenced in a study of T cell responses to AZD1222 COVID-19 vaccine (dated by TCRdb to 2020 to 2022). Per the publication, the time point label means: baseline before first vaccination. Library preparation was by the immunoSEQ multiplex PCR assay. TCRdb re-hosts the immuneACCESS table, in-frame sequences only. Its copies lack some clones; in the studies checked, an unresolved V gene accounts for under half of them, and the cause for the rest is not known. The sample profile shows 30,000 to 35,000 clones; 91% of them were found once. The ten largest clones take up roughly 42% of the sample. Specimen: peripheral blood, collected on day 0 of AZD1222 vaccination. The receptors shown here come from an adult in good health.

The chain couples TRBV4-3 to TRBJ1-4; D remains unclear. The length of the CDR3 is 13 residues. V gave up 0 bases and J gave up 6 bases, with 5 bases separating them. Per germline, CDR1 LGHNA and CDR2 YSLEER. CDR3 bases: TGCGCCAGCAGCCAAGACACCTATGAAAAACTGTTTTTT. Its translation is CASSQDTYEKLFF.

This clone appeared a single time. CDR3 amino acids: CASSQNGNYEQYF. CDR3 DNA sequence: TGTGCCAGCAGTCAGAACGGGAATTACGAGCAGTACTTC. J is TRBJ2-7 and V is TRBV6-5, with D possibly TRBD2 on 5 matching bases. Trimming removed 5 bases at V and 4 bases at J, with 12 bases between. The CDR3 length is 13 residues. Germline CDR1 reads MNHEY; CDR2 reads SVGAGI.

This sequence joins TRBV6-5 and TRBJ2-7; 7 bases line up with TRBD1. Germline CDR1 and CDR2: MNHEY and SVGAGI. Unmatched junction bases numbered 11, after V lost 7 bases and J lost 2 bases. The CDR3 extends over 15 amino acids. DNA of the CDR3: TGTGCCAGCAACGATAGACAGGGTACCACCTACGAGCAGTACTTC. It is translated as CASNDRQGTTYEQYF.

The J gene is TRBJ2-7, the V gene TRBV19, with TRBD2 identical over 8 bases. The CDR3 contains 12 residues. CDR1 LNHDA and CDR2 SQIVND come from the germline V gene (reference sequence). Losses at the gene ends were 11 bases for V and 3 bases for J; bases not matched to a gene: 6. CDR3 in DNA: TGTGCCTGTACGGGGGGGAGCTACGAGCAGTACTTC. Its translation: CACTGGSYEQYF.

The chain joins TRBV6-5 to TRBJ1-2; D remains ambiguous. The V gene's germline CDR1 is MNHEY and CDR2 SVGAGI. The CDR3 covers 13 residues. Trimming shortened V by 0 bases and J by 7 bases, and 9 bases separated the two germline ends. The CDR3 loop reads CASSYSAETGYTF. DNA for the CDR3: TGTGCCAGCAGTTACTCGGCCGAAACTGGCTACACCTTC.

CDR3 nucleotides: TGTGCCAGCAGTCAAGGAACAGGGACCTACTATGGCTACACCTTC. Translated: CASSQGTGTYYGYTF. This chain connects TRBV27 to TRBJ1-2; D might be TRBD1 (6 bases). Germline V gene sequence: CDR1 MNHEY, CDR2 SMNVEV (reference sequence). The V and J ends lost 5 bases and 3 bases respectively, with 16 bases between them. The CDR3 runs 15 residues.

The chain employs TRBV11-2 and TRBJ1-4, with D possibly being TRBD1 (5 bases). The CDR3 is 13 amino acids. Germline V gene data show CDR1 as SGHAT and CDR2 as FQNNGV. V lost 10 bases, J lost 16 bases, and 25 bases lay in between. The CDR3 bases are TGTGCCACCGCTGGAGTCATAGAATCCAGGGCGTTTTTT. It is translated as CATAGVIESRAFF.

J is TRBJ1-6 and V is TRBV30; TRBD1 agrees at 9 bases. Trimming removed 5 bases from V and 6 bases from J; junction bases left unmatched: 2. This CDR3 is 13 amino acids long. Germline-derived CDR1 and CDR2 are GTSNPN and SVGIG (reference sequence). The CDR3 DNA reads as TGTGCCTGGGGACAGGGGACTAATTCACCCCTCCACTTT. Protein sequence: CAWGQGTNSPLHF.

The chain is built from TRBV11-3 and TRBJ2-1; 7 nucleotides line up with TRBD2. Germline lookup yields CDR1 SGHNT and CDR2 YENEEA. The ends lost 0 bases at V and 0 bases at J; junction bases unmatched: 5. CDR3 length: 17 residues. CDR3 residues: CASSLDGRDFSYNEQFF. DNA of the CDR3: TGTGCCAGCAGCTTAGATGGGAGGGACTTCTCCTACAATGAGCAGTTCTTC.

V usage is TRBV10-3 and J usage is TRBJ1-5, with a weak D call TRBD1 (5 bases). Germline CDR1 ENHRY, CDR2 SYGVKD. The CDR3 sequence is 15 residues long. V lost 0 bases and J 4 bases, leaving 10 bases between the germline ends. CDR3 in DNA: TGTGCCATCAGTGAGTCTAGGACAAATAATCAGCCCCAGCATTTT. It yields the protein CAISESRTNNQPQHF.

The V gene is TRBV7-2, the J gene TRBJ2-5; TRBD1 agrees at 8 bases. The junction had 4 bases not matched to a gene; V was cut back by 4 bases and J by 3 bases. The CDR3 runs to 14 residues. From germline, CDR1 is SGHTA and CDR2 FQGNSA. The CDR3 region has the DNA TGTGCCAGCAGCTCATGGACAGGGAAAGAGACCCAGTACTTC. Its protein product is CASSSWTGKETQYF.

The V gene is TRBV5-6, the J gene TRBJ1-1; 9 nucleotides agree with TRBD1. The CDR3 covers 13 residues. The trim removed 3 bases at V and 7 bases at J, leaving 4 bases unmatched. Germline values: CDR1 SGHDT, CDR2 YYEEEE. The CDR3 here is CASSWGDRVEAFF. CDR3 DNA sequence: TGTGCCAGCAGCTGGGGGGACAGGGTTGAAGCTTTCTTT.

V and J are TRBV5-1 and TRBJ1-5; D not resolved. The CDR3 has 15 amino acids. The V gene's germline CDR1 is SGHRS and CDR2 YFSETQ. V dropped 0 bases and J dropped 1 base, with 8 bases sitting between them. Here the CDR3 DNA reads TGCGCCAGCAGCTTGGGGGGTTCAAGCAATCAGCCCCAGCATTTT. This translates into CASSLGGSSNQPQHF.

This clone is deemed medium-sized (0.01 to 0.1%). The chain joins TRBV18 to TRBJ1-2; 10 bases are shared with TRBD1. Germline assignment: CDR1 KGHSH and CDR2 LQKENI. There are 20 residues in the CDR3. J gave up 4 bases and V 2 bases, and 19 bases lay outside the gene matches. CDR3 nucleotide sequence: TGTGCCAGCTCACCAAAAACTACGAGGACAGGGGGTACGACCGGCTATGGCTACACCTTC. Translating gives CASSPKTTRTGGTTGYGYTF. Using reference TRBV18 and TRBJ1-2 for the parts outside the CDR3, the full variable domain is NAGVMQNPRHLVRRRGQEARLRCSPMKGHSHVYWYRQLPEEGLKFMVYLQKENIIDESGMPKERFSAEFPKEGPSILRIQQVVRGDSAAYFCASSPKTTRTGGTTGYGYTFGSGTRLTVV.

The chain uses TRBV4-3 and TRBJ1-3; D is unclear. CDR3 size: 14 residues. Germline V lookup: CDR1 LGHNA, CDR2 YSLEER. Trimming stripped 0 bases from V and 4 bases from J, with 7 bases between. CDR3 sequence reads: CASSQDHEGNTIYF. The CDR3 DNA is TGCGCCAGCAGCCAAGATCACGAGGGAAACACCATATATTTT.

The chain has TRBV4-2 and TRBJ2-1; 8 nucleotides align to TRBD2. Trimming took 4 bases from V and 10 from J; bases not matched to a gene: 9. The CDR3 spans 14 residues. CDR1 and CDR2 (germline): LGHNA, YNFKEQ. CDR3 in amino acids: CASSPGGAGEEQFF. Written as DNA, the CDR3 is TGTGCCAGCAGCCCCGGTGGAGCGGGGGAGGAGCAGTTCTTC.

This chain uses TRBV3-1 (or the pseudogene TRBV3-2) with TRBJ2-5; D is undetermined. Between the trimmed V and J ends, which lost 7 bases and 2 bases, there was a span of 11 bases. The CDR3 contains 13 residues. Germline assignment: CDR1 LGHDT and CDR2 YNNKEL (reference sequence). The CDR3 bases are TGTGCCAGCAAGAATTCTCTTCAAGAGACCCAGTACTTC. Its translation: CASKNSLQETQYF.

The V gene is TRBV12-3 or TRBV12-4, the J gene TRBJ1-2, with D maybe TRBD1 (5 bases). This CDR3 contains 13 residues. Trimming took off 0 bases at V and 6 bases at J, with 8 bases between the two ends. CDR3 amino acids: CASSLALGDGYTF. The DNA for the CDR3 is TGTGCCAGCAGTTTAGCGCTAGGGGATGGCTACACCTTC.

The chain joins TRBV2 to TRBJ1-4; no clear D gene. CDR3 size: 11 residues. V dropped 3 bases and J dropped 12 bases, with 8 bases sitting between them. The germline CDR1 and CDR2 sequences are SNHLY and FYNNEI. This CDR3 reads CASSDSGQLFF. CDR3 bases: TGTGCCAGCAGTGATTCAGGCCAACTGTTTTTT.

V usage is TRBV6-1 and J usage is TRBJ1-3; D ambiguous. The CDR3 runs 16 residues. CDR1 MNHNS and CDR2 SASEGT come from the germline V gene. With 2 bases removed from V and 0 bases from J, the gap between germline ends came to 11 bases. The CDR3, as DNA: TGTGCCAGCAGTGAAAGCCTCCCGGGCTCTGGAAACACCATATATTTT. This gives the protein CASSESLPGSGNTIYF.

The chain uses TRBV21-1 and TRBJ2-2. TRBV21-1 is listed as a pseudogene. CDR3 length equals 17 residues. The CDR3 region is CASSEILRLRNTGELFF. The CDR3 nucleotides are TGTGCCAGCAGTGAAATTTTACGGCTGAGAAACACCGGGGAGCTGTTTTTT.

This chain connects TRBV4-1 to TRBJ1-2, with D maybe TRBD1 (5 bases). There are 15 residues in the CDR3. Between the trimmed V and J ends, which lost 8 bases and 4 bases, there was a span of 20 bases. Germline lookup yields CDR1 MGHRA and CDR2 YSYEKL. CDR3 protein: CASSSTGTAAYGYTF. CDR3 DNA: TGCGCCAGCTCGAGTACCGGGACCGCAGCCTATGGCTACACCTTC.

The chain links TRBV6-5 to TRBJ2-1, with 10 bases lining up with TRBD1. Germline loops: CDR1 MNHEY, CDR2 SVGAGI. The CDR3 runs to 14 residues. Trimming took 6 bases from V and 2 from J; bases not matched to a gene: 1. For the CDR3, the DNA is TGTGCCAGCAGGACAGGGGGCACCTACAATGAGCAGTTCTTC. This gives the protein CASRTGGTYNEQFF.

The chain links TRBV7-8 to TRBJ2-2, with D perhaps TRBD2 (5 bases). Deletions cut 4 bases from V and 2 bases from J, with 17 bases between. The CDR3 length is 17 residues. Germline values: CDR1 SGHVS, CDR2 FQNEAQ. This CDR3 is CASSSLHAGLNTGELFF. The CDR3 DNA reads TGTGCCAGCAGCTCCCTCCATGCGGGCCTTAACACCGGGGAGCTGTTTTTT. Full variable domain (missing parts from reference TRBV7-8 and TRBJ2-2): GAGVSQSPRYKVAKRGQDVALRCDPISGHVSLFWYQQALGQGPEFLTYFQNEAQLDKSGLPSDRFFAERPEGSVSTLKIQRTQQEDSAVYLCASSSLHAGLNTGELFFGEGSRLTVL.

This clone has only one observation. The gene calls are TRBV9 and TRBJ2-5; D is tentatively TRBD1 or TRBD2 (7 bases each). V was trimmed by 0 bases and J by 4 bases, leaving 13 bases between them. CDR3 length: 15 amino acids. The germline gives CDR1 SGDLS, CDR2 YYNGEE. The CDR3 coding sequence is TGTGCCAGCAGCGTAGCTACAGGGGAGGGAGAGACCCAGTACTTC. Its translation is CASSVATGEGETQYF.

This clone showed up just once. The J gene is TRBJ1-2, the V gene TRBV3-1 (or the pseudogene TRBV3-2); 10 bases line up with TRBD1. Trimming took 3 bases from V and 8 from J; bases not matched to a gene: 3. The CDR3 covers 13 residues. From germline, CDR1 is LGHDT and CDR2 YNNKEL (reference sequence). The chain's CDR3 is CASSHPTGGGYTF. CDR3 nucleotide sequence: TGTGCCAGCAGCCATCCGACAGGGGGCGGCTACACCTTC.

The chain carries TRBV6-1 and TRBJ1-6, with D perhaps matching TRBD1 (6 bases). The CDR3 consists of 16 residues. Trimming stripped 4 bases from V and 6 bases from J, with 16 bases between. Germline values: CDR1 MNHNS, CDR2 SASEGT. CDR3 loop: CASSGGGAKINSPLHF. The CDR3 coding sequence is TGTGCCAGCAGTGGTGGGGGGGCAAAAATTAATTCACCCCTCCACTTT.

The chain recombines TRBV6-5 with TRBJ2-3; weak D call: TRBD2 (6 bases). The CDR3 is 12 residues long. V was shortened by 6 bases and J by 14 bases, with 18 bases between the two germline ends. CDR1 and CDR2 from the germline V gene are MNHEY and SVGAGI. As DNA, the CDR3 is TGTGCCAGCAGCCGCGGGACTCAAGACGTGTATTTT. It translates to CASSRGTQDVYF.